These T cell receptor beta chains were read from a single sample in a study of blood T cell repertoires in COVID-19. Assay used: immunoSEQ multiplex PCR; TCRdb lists only in-frame clones, some missing. The data hold a few hundred thousand clones, with more than 75% observed a single time. Sequencing was performed on PBMCs or T cells enriched from blood (not recorded which). These receptors came from a woman aged 45 to 65 who had recovered from COVID-19. Both conserved end residues are part of each CDR3. Fields, in order: clone size, V gene, J gene, D gene, CDR3 DNA, CDR3 protein. The D gene is left open where the match is weak. Size is stated for part of the rows, as once, few or many counts, or as a class when the clone is expanded.

clone size: -; V gene: TRBV2; J gene: TRBJ2-1; D gene: -; CDR3 DNA: TGTGCCAAGCAGACAGCTGAAAATGAGCAGTTCTTC; CDR3 protein: CAKQTAENEQFF
clone size: -; V gene: TRBV7-2; J gene: TRBJ2-6; D gene: -; CDR3 DNA: TGTGCCAGCAGCTTAGTACAGGGCCTAAACTCTGGGGCCAACGTCCTGACTTTC; CDR3 protein: CASSLVQGLNSGANVLTF
clone size: -; V gene: TRBV5-6; J gene: TRBJ2-3; D gene: -; CDR3 DNA: TGTGCCAGCAGCTATACCCTAGCGACTTTTAGCACAGATACGCAGTATTTT; CDR3 protein: CASSYTLATFSTDTQYF
clone size: -; V gene: TRBV6-2/TRBV6-3; J gene: TRBJ1-1; D gene: -; CDR3 DNA: TGTGCCAGCAGTCCACGAGCGGCCAATGAAGCTTTCTTT; CDR3 protein: CASSPRAANEAFF
clone size: -; V gene: TRBV2; J gene: TRBJ1-2; D gene: -; CDR3 DNA: TGTGCCAGCAGTGAGAACGGGGGGTATGGCTACACCTTC; CDR3 protein: CASSENGGYGYTF
clone size: -; V gene: TRBV6-5; J gene: TRBJ1-6; D gene: TRBD1; CDR3 DNA: TGTGCCAGCAGTTACTGGGACAGGGGGCGTGAGGGCCTCCACTTT; CDR3 protein: CASSYWDRGREGLHF
clone size: -; V gene: TRBV19; J gene: TRBJ1-2; D gene: -; CDR3 DNA: TGTGCCAGTAGTATAGATCTCTGGGCCTCCCTCCGATCGGGCTACACCTTC; CDR3 protein: CASSIDLWASLRSGYTF
clone size: once; V gene: TRBV5-1; J gene: TRBJ2-1; D gene: -; CDR3 DNA: TGCGCCAGCAGTCAGGGCTCCTATGAGCAGTTCTTC; CDR3 protein: CASSQGSYEQFF
clone size: -; V gene: TRBV18; J gene: TRBJ2-1; D gene: TRBD2; CDR3 DNA: TGTGCCAGCTCACCACCGTTTCGCGGGGGGGCCGGGTACAATGAGCAGTTCTTC; CDR3 protein: CASSPPFRGGAGYNEQFF
clone size: once; V gene: TRBV7-2; J gene: TRBJ1-2; D gene: TRBD1; CDR3 DNA: TGTGCCAGCAGAGGACAGGGGGACTATGGCTACACCTTC; CDR3 protein: CASRGQGDYGYTF
clone size: -; V gene: TRBV4-3; J gene: TRBJ2-6; D gene: -; CDR3 DNA: TGCGCCAGCAGCCAAGATCCCCCGGACTCGCGCGGGGCCAACGTCCTGACTTTC; CDR3 protein: CASSQDPPDSRGANVLTF
clone size: -; V gene: TRBV4-2; J gene: TRBJ1-1; D gene: -; CDR3 DNA: TGTGCCAGCAGCCAAGGGTCGACTAACACTGAAGCTTTCTTT; CDR3 protein: CASSQGSTNTEAFF
clone size: -; V gene: TRBV13; J gene: TRBJ1-1; D gene: -; CDR3 DNA: TGTGCCAGCAGCCTCACAGTGAACACTGAAGCTTTCTTT; CDR3 protein: CASSLTVNTEAFF
clone size: -; V gene: TRBV5-5; J gene: TRBJ1-5; D gene: TRBD1; CDR3 DNA: TGTGCCAGCAGCCACGGACAGGGACCTAGCAATCAGCCCCAGCATTTT; CDR3 protein: CASSHGQGPSNQPQHF
clone size: -; V gene: TRBV3-1/TRBV3-2; J gene: TRBJ1-1; D gene: -; CDR3 DNA: TGTGCCAGCAGCCAAGTATATCGGGGGGGACCTGTTGAAGCTTTCTTT; CDR3 protein: CASSQVYRGGPVEAFF
clone size: -; V gene: TRBV4-2; J gene: TRBJ1-2; D gene: -; CDR3 DNA: TGTGCCAGCAGCCAAGGATGGACGGGGGAGCATAACTATGGCTACACCTTC; CDR3 protein: CASSQGWTGEHNYGYTF
clone size: -; V gene: TRBV11-2; J gene: TRBJ2-1; D gene: -; CDR3 DNA: TGTGCCAGCAGCTTAGAGGGGGGGGCAAACAATGAGCAGTTCTTC; CDR3 protein: CASSLEGGANNEQFF
clone size: -; V gene: TRBV5-1; J gene: TRBJ2-1; D gene: -; CDR3 DNA: TGCGCCAGCAGCTCGGGTGGCATGTCCTACAATGAGCAGTTCTTC; CDR3 protein: CASSSGGMSYNEQFF
clone size: -; V gene: TRBV18; J gene: TRBJ1-2; D gene: -; CDR3 DNA: TGTGCCAGCTCACCACGTTTAACAGGGAGTCAGAATGGCTACACCTTC; CDR3 protein: CASSPRLTGSQNGYTF
clone size: -; V gene: TRBV30; J gene: TRBJ2-6; D gene: -; CDR3 DNA: TGTGCCTGGAGTCCAGGGCCCGGGGCCAACGTCCTGACTTTC; CDR3 protein: CAWSPGPGANVLTF
clone size: -; V gene: TRBV2; J gene: TRBJ1-2; D gene: -; CDR3 DNA: TGTGCCAGCAGGCCGGGATCCTATGGCTACACCTTC; CDR3 protein: CASRPGSYGYTF
clone size: -; V gene: TRBV5-1; J gene: TRBJ1-6; D gene: TRBD1; CDR3 DNA: TGCGCCAGCAGCTGGGGACAGGCTTTCTCCTATAATTCACCCCTCCACTTT; CDR3 protein: CASSWGQAFSYNSPLHF
clone size: -; V gene: TRBV15; J gene: TRBJ2-7; D gene: TRBD1; CDR3 DNA: TGTGCCACCAGCAGAGCCGACAGGGGCCGCCACGAGCAGTACTTC; CDR3 protein: CATSRADRGRHEQYF
clone size: -; V gene: TRBV30; J gene: TRBJ2-7; D gene: -; CDR3 DNA: TGTGCCTGGACACAGACCCACGAGCAGTACTTC; CDR3 protein: CAWTQTHEQYF
clone size: -; V gene: TRBV12-3/TRBV12-4; J gene: TRBJ2-1; D gene: -; CDR3 DNA: TGTGCCAGCAGTTATGGGCAAGTAGAGTTCTTC; CDR3 protein: CASSYGQVEFF